This T cell receptor (beta chain) came from a study of T cells in Graves' hyperthyroidism and ophthalmopathy. The authors deemed Graves' hyperthyroidism stable absent ophthalmopathy progression within 18 months. Every diagnosis used clinical symptoms, serum thyroxine and TRAb, thyroid ultrasound and orbital computed tomography. CDR1 is MNHEY, CDR2 SVGEGT, per germline. The germline V and J ends were trimmed by 5 bases and 3 bases, with 16 bases remaining between them. The CDR3 spans 15 residues. Amplification of TCR beta CDR3 regions was performed using RNA transcripts as template. First-round RT-PCR with HTBI primers amplified the TCR CDR3 region. TCRdb recomputed calls from the multiplex PCR reads with MiXCR, one row per CDR3 protein. The repertoire has 340,000 or so distinct CDR3 sequences, roughly a fifth of them found once; the top ten carry around half. Regarding this clonotype: Its antigen is still unknown.

Study-wide points: Most thyroid clonotypes that were expanded above 0.001 also turned up in blood. Ophthalmopathy could be told apart from stable hyperthyroidism with a 13 V-J model.

Input material: blood. The V and J genes are TRBV6-2 or TRBV6-3 and TRBJ1-1; weak D call: TRBD1 (6 bases). The receptor was isolated from a woman aged 50 to 65 with Graves' hyperthyroidism. The CDR3 here is CASSLGGGAHTEAFF. The CDR3 DNA reads TGTGCCAGCAGTCTCGGGGGGGGCGCCCACACTGAAGCTTTCTTT.